This T cell receptor beta chain was identified during a study of cytomegalovirus exposure and HLA in healthy donors. Use of 60 Vbeta and 13 Jbeta primers characterized the PCR. Libraries were prepared by immunoSEQ multiplex PCR; TCRdb keeps only in-frame clonotypes and omits some of them. The sample has 100,000 to 150,000 clones, about four fifths seen once. This clone has just a few counts. V was pared by 2 bases and J by 1 base, with 8 bases between. The CDR3 is made up of 14 amino acids. The germline V gene has CDR1 MNHEY and CDR2 SVGAGI. The chain employs TRBV6-5 and TRBJ1-1; D gene uncertain. Material: PBMCs. This receptor was taken from a woman aged 60-70 years in good health and CMV-seropositive. The CDR3 here is CASSYGDGNTEAFF. The CDR3 DNA follows: TGTGCCAGCAGTTACGGAGACGGGAACACTGAAGCTTTCTTT.